The rows below give T cell receptor beta chains drawn from one sample of a study of blood T cell repertoires in COVID-19. Produced via immunoSEQ multiplex PCR; TCRdb's table is partial and in-frame only. The sample has fewer than 65,000 clones; 70% to 85% are singletons. The sequenced sample consisted of peripheral blood. The source is a man aged 65 to 79 with acute or convalescent COVID-19. CDR3s include the opening cysteine and the closing phenylalanine or tryptophan. The order of the fields is J gene, V gene, clone size, D gene, CDR3 protein, CDR3 DNA. A D gene is named only where the DNA matches it firmly. Expanded clones are given a class, and other clones once, few, many or no size at all.

TRBJ2-6 TRBV7-9 NA NA CASSLFLSGANVLTF TGTGCCAGCAGCCTTTTTTTGTCCGGGGCCAACGTCCTGACTTTC
TRBJ2-3 TRBV6-5 NA TRBD1 CASSLDRVGADTQYF TGTGCCAGCAGTCTAGACAGGGTAGGGGCAGATACGCAGTATTTT
TRBJ2-3 TRBV14 NA NA CASSSRGGMADTQYF TGTGCCAGCAGCTCAAGGGGGGGCATGGCAGATACGCAGTATTTT
TRBJ2-1 TRBV18 NA NA CASSPLTDTEQFF TGTGCCAGCTCACCACTAACAGACACGGAGCAGTTCTTC
TRBJ2-5 TRBV28 NA TRBD1 CASRVAGGEETQYF TGTGCCAGCAGGGTGGCAGGGGGCGAAGAGACCCAGTACTTC
TRBJ2-7 TRBV6-4 NA TRBD1 CASSDSNRQGSKF TGTGCCAGCAGTGACTCAAACAGACAGGGCTCGAAGTTC
TRBJ2-1 TRBV11-1 NA TRBD2 CASSLLAVNKQFF TGTGCCAGCAGCCTACTAGCGGTAAATAAGCAGTTCTTC
TRBJ2-1 TRBV6-2/TRBV6-3 NA TRBD2 CASSYAGLAGDNEQFF TGTGCCAGCAGTTACGCGGGACTAGCGGGAGACAATGAGCAGTTCTTC
TRBJ1-1 TRBV27 NA NA CASSFKDTGTEAFF TGTGCCAGCAGCTTTAAGGATACAGGCACTGAAGCTTTCTTT
TRBJ1-3 TRBV4-1 NA NA CASSQDRRVSSSGNTIYF TGCGCCAGCAGCCAAGATCGGCGGGTCAGTAGCTCTGGAAACACCATATATTTT
TRBJ2-5 TRBV9 NA NA CASSVVPRETQYF TGTGCCAGCAGCGTAGTTCCTCGAGAGACCCAGTACTTC
TRBJ1-5 TRBV3-1/TRBV3-2 NA TRBD1 CASSPGLDRAVQPQHF TGTGCCAGCAGCCCGGGTTTAGACAGGGCCGTTCAGCCCCAGCATTTT
TRBJ2-5 TRBV19 few TRBD1 CASSMGQGRETQYF TGTGCCAGTAGTATGGGACAGGGGCGAGAGACCCAGTACTTC
TRBJ2-5 TRBV5-1 few NA CASSGQVAGGGETQYF TGCGCCAGCAGCGGACAGGTGGCGGGAGGCGGGGAGACCCAGTACTTC
TRBJ2-7 TRBV5-1 NA TRBD2 CASSERLAGGTYEQYF TGCGCCAGCAGCGAACGACTAGCGGGGGGGACCTACGAGCAGTACTTC
TRBJ2-7 TRBV7-2 NA TRBD1 CASSLAIGQGKYEQYF TGTGCCAGCAGCTTAGCGATAGGACAGGGGAAATACGAGCAGTACTTC
TRBJ1-5 TRBV27 NA TRBD1 CASSLDGTGFQPQHF TGTGCCAGCAGTTTGGACGGGACAGGGTTTCAGCCCCAGCATTTT
TRBJ2-7 TRBV5-1 NA NA CASSSGPGYEQYF TGCGCCAGCAGCTCGGGTCCCGGGTACGAGCAGTACTTC
TRBJ1-1 TRBV5-1 NA TRBD1 CASSFLPGQGTNTEAFF TGCGCCAGCAGCTTCTTACCGGGACAGGGGACGAACACTGAAGCTTTCTTT
TRBJ2-3 TRBV27 NA NA CASRPAGGEYTQYF TGTGCCAGCAGACCCGCCGGGGGTGAATATACGCAGTATTTT
TRBJ1-4 TRBV4-3 NA TRBD1 CASSHEGQANRKLFF TGCGCCAGCAGCCACGAGGGACAGGCAAATAGAAAACTGTTTTTT
TRBJ2-1 TRBV6-5 NA NA CASSLDNSYNEQFF TGTGCCAGCAGTCTAGATAACTCCTACAATGAGCAGTTCTTC
TRBJ1-3 TRBV5-4 NA TRBD1 CASSRQGGSGNTIYF TGTGCCAGCAGCCGACAGGGGGGCTCTGGAAACACCATATATTTT
TRBJ2-7 TRBV3-1/TRBV3-2 NA NA CASSQSPAGALYEQYF TGTGCCAGCAGCCAAAGTCCGGCGGGGGCTCTGTACGAGCAGTACTTC